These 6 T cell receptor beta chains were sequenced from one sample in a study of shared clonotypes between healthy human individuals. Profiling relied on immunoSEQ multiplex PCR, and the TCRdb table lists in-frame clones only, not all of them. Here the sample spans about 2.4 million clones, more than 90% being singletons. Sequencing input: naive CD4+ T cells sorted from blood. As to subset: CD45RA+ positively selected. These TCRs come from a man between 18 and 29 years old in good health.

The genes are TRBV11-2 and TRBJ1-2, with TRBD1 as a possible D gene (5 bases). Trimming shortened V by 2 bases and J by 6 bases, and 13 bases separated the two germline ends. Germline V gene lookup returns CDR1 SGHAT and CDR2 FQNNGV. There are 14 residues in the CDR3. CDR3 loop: CASSLTLGGDGYTF. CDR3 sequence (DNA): TGTGCCAGCAGCTTAACACTCGGGGGGGATGGCTACACCTTC.

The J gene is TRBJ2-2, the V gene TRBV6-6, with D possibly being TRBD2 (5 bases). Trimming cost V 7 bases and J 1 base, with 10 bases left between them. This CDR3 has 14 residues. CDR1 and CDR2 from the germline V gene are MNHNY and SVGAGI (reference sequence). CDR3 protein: CASTSGWNTGELFF. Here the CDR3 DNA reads TGTGCCAGCACCTCGGGGTGGAACACCGGGGAGCTGTTTTTT.

Here the CDR3 reads CAISDLERTDTQYF. In DNA form, the CDR3 reads TGTGCCATCAGTGACCTAGAACGAACAGATACGCAGTATTTT. The chain is built from TRBV10-3 and TRBJ2-3; no firm D call. Deletions cut 3 bases from V and 3 bases from J, with 10 bases between. In germline, CDR1 is ENHRY, CDR2 SYGVKD. The CDR3 extends over 14 amino acids.

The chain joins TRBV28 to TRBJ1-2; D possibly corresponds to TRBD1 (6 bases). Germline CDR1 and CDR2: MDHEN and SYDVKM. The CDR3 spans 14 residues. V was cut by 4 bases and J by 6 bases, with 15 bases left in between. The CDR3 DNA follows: TGTGCCAGCAGTTCCCTCGCGGGGGCAAATGGCTACACCTTC. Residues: CASSSLAGANGYTF.

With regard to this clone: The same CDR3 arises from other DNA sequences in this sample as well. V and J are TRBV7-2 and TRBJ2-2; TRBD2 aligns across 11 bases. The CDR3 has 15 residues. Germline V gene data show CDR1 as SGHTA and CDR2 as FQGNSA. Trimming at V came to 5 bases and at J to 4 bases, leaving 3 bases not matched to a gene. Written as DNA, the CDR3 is TGTGCCAGCAGCCCAGGACTAGCGGGCACCGGGGAGCTGTTTTTT. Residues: CASSPGLAGTGELFF.

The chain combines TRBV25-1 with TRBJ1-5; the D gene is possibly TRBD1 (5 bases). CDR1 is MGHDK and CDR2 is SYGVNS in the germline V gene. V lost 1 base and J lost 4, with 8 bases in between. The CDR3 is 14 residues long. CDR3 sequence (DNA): TGTGCCAGCAGTGAATGGGGGGGGAATCAGCCCCAGCATTTT. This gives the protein CASSEWGGNQPQHF.